The rows below give T cell receptor beta chains drawn from one sample of a study of prognosis after radiotherapy for stage I lung cancer. TCRdb processed the multiplex PCR reads anew with MiXCR; each CDR3 protein has one entry. This sample has around 18,000 distinct CDR3 sequences, with roughly 30% found just once. The input for sequencing was PBMCs, taken before or after stereotactic body radiation therapy (not recorded which). The origin of the receptors is a donor aged 50 or older with non-small cell lung cancer. Both conserved end residues are part of each CDR3. Fields, in order: D gene, V gene, J gene, CDR3 length, CDR3 protein. The D gene is left open where the match is weak.

TRBD1	TRBV18	TRBJ2-5	15	CASSLDRGRGETQYF
.	TRBV5-1	TRBJ1-2	14	CASRLRVSDYGYTF
TRBD1	TRBV18	TRBJ2-7	15	CASSPGTGALDEQYF
TRBD1	TRBV29-1	TRBJ2-2	14	CSVVQGANTGELFF
TRBD1	TRBV30	TRBJ2-3	15	CAWSVSGQGSDTQYF
.	TRBV3-1	TRBJ1-1	14	CASSQRDTNTEAFF
.	TRBV19	TRBJ1-2	14	CASSFGQLSYGYTF
TRBD1	TRBV30	TRBJ2-6	17	CGWRLPGTGSGANVLTF
TRBD1	TRBV6-1	TRBJ2-6	19	CASSTFPGQGASGANVLTF
TRBD2	TRBV6-4	TRBJ2-1	15	CASSLAGGPYNEQFF
.	TRBV30	TRBJ2-7	12	CAWSVRILEQYF
TRBD1	TRBV28	TRBJ2-3	16	CASRRRDRDYTDTQYF
.	TRBV28	TRBJ2-3	12	CASSLTFDTQYF
.	TRBV2	TRBJ2-2	15	CASSESGRTTGELFF
TRBD1	TRBV7-2	TRBJ2-7	14	CASSLDSTGGEQYF
TRBD1	TRBV4-1	TRBJ1-2	16	CASSRLLRGLGYGYTF
.	TRBV6-1	TRBJ1-2	15	CASSALKVHRIGPTF
.	TRBV2	TRBJ2-1	12	CASSVPPNEQFF
TRBD2	TRBV11-3	TRBJ2-7	12	CASSPGGGAEYF
TRBD2	TRBV7-2	TRBJ2-5	16	CASSLTSGRRAETQYF
.	TRBV11-3	TRBJ2-5	14	CASSSLGQGETQYF
.	TRBV3-1	TRBJ2-7	12	CASSQWGGGQYF
TRBD1	TRBV7-9	TRBJ1-2	15	CASSLVRTGNYVYTF
.	TRBV6-5	TRBJ2-6	16	CASSYSWSSGANVLTF
.	TRBV7-2	TRBJ1-1	15	CASSLRGRENTEDFF
.	TRBV28	TRBJ1-5	14	CASSSPTGLSTQHF
TRBD2	TRBV7-9	TRBJ2-1	20	CASTTTVQSATGLVYNEQFF